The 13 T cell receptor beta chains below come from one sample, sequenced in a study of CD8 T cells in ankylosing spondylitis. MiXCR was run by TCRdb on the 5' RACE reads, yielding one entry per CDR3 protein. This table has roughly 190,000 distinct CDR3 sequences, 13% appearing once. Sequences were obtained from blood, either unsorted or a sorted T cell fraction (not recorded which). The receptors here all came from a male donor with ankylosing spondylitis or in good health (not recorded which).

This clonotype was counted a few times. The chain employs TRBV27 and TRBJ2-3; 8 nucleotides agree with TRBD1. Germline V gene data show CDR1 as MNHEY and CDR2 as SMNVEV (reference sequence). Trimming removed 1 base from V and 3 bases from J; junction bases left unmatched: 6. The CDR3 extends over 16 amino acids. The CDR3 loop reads CASSLYGGQGTDTQYF. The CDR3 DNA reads TGTGCCAGCAGTTTATATGGCGGACAGGGAACAGATACGCAGTATTTT.

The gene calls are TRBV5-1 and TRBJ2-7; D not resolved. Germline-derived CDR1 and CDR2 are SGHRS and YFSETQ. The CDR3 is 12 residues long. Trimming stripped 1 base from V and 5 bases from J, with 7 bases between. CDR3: CASSLLGHEQYF. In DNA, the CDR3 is TGCGCCAGCAGCTTGTTAGGTCACGAGCAGTACTTC.

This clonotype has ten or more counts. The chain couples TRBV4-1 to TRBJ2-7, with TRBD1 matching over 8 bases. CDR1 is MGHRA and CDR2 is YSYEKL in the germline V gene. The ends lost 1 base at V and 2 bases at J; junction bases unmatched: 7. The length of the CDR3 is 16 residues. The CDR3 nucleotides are TGCGCCAGCAGCCAAGGCCGGACAGGGATAACCTACGAGCAGTACTTC. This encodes CASSQGRTGITYEQYF.

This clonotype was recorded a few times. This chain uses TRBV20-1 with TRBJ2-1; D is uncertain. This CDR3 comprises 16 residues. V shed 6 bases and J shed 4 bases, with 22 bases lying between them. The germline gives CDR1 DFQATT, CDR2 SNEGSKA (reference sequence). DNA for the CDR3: TGCAGTGCCCTCCTGCCTGACTCAACAGTTTACAATGAGCAGTTCTTC. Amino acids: CSALLPDSTVYNEQFF.

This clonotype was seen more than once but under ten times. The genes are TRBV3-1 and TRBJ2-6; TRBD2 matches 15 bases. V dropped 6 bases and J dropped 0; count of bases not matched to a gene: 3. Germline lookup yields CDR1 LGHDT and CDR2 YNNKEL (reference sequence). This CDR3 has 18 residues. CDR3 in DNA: TGTGCCAGCAGGGGACTAGCGGGGGGCAGCTCTGGGGCCAACGTCCTGACTTTC. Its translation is CASRGLAGGSSGANVLTF.

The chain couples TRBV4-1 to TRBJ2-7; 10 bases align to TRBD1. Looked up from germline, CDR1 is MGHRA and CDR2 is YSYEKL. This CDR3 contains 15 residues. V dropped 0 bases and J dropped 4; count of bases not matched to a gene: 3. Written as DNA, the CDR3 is TGCGCCAGCAGCCAAGAGCCGGGACAGGGGTACGAGCAGTACTTC. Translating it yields CASSQEPGQGYEQYF.

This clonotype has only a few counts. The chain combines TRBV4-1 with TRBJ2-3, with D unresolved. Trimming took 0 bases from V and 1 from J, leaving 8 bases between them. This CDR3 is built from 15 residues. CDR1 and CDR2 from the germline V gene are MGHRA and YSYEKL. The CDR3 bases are TGCGCCAGCAGCCAAGATCCTGACGGCACAGATACGCAGTATTTT. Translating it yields CASSQDPDGTDTQYF.

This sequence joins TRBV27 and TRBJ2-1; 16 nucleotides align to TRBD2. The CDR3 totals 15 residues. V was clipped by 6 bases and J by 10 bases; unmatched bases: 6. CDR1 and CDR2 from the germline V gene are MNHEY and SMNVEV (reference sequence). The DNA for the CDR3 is TGTGCCAGCAGCCCCGGGACTAGCGGGAGGGTCGAGCAGTTCTTC. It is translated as CASSPGTSGRVEQFF.

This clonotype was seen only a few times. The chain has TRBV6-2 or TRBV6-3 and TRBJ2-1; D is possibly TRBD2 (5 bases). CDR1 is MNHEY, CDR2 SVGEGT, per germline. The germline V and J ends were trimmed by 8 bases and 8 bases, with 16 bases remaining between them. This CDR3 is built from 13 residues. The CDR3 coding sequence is TGTGCCAGCGGGAAAGAGGGCTTGGATGAGCAGTTCTTC. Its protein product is CASGKEGLDEQFF.

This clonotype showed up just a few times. The CDR3 bases are TGTGCCAGCAGTTATAACCGAGCGGGGGGATTTTACAATGAGCAGTTCTTC. This encodes CASSYNRAGGFYNEQFF. This chain uses TRBV6-2 or TRBV6-3 with TRBJ2-1, with 9 nucleotides matching TRBD2. The CDR3 length is 17 residues. From germline, CDR1 is MNHEY and CDR2 SVGEGT. The V segment lost 3 bases and the J segment 4 bases; nucleotides outside the gene matches: 10.

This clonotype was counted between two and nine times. The DNA of the CDR3 is TGTGCCAGCAGTTTATTGCAGGGGGCTCCGGGTTCACCCCTCCACTTT. This encodes CASSLLQGAPGSPLHF. The V and J genes are TRBV27 and TRBJ1-6; TRBD1 matches at 8 bases. Germline CDR1 and CDR2: MNHEY and SMNVEV (reference sequence). The V and J ends lost 1 base and 9 bases, in that order; junction bases with no gene match: 8. This CDR3 is built from 16 residues.

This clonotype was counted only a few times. CDR3 loop: CASSSLRDRVDNEQFF. The CDR3 nucleotides are TGTGCCAGCAGCTCTCTCCGGGACAGGGTTGATAATGAGCAGTTCTTC. The chain recombines TRBV13 with TRBJ2-1; TRBD1 matches at 9 bases. This CDR3 has 16 residues. Losses at the gene ends were 4 bases for V and 7 bases for J; bases not matched to a gene: 11. Per the germline V gene, CDR1 is PRHDT and CDR2 is FYEKMQ (reference sequence).

CDR3 in DNA: TGCGCCAGCAGCCAAGGTACAGGGTTGCGAGAGACCCAGTACTTC. Its translation is CASSQGTGLRETQYF. J is TRBJ2-5 and V is TRBV4-1; possibly TRBD1 for D (6 bases). Trimming removed 1 base from V and 4 bases from J, with 13 bases in between. The germline gives CDR1 MGHRA, CDR2 YSYEKL. The CDR3 sequence is 15 residues long.